This is a list of T cell receptor beta chains from one sample in a study of blood T cells in healthy people across ages. TCRdb re-derived calls from the 5' RACE reads in MiXCR, one entry per CDR3 protein. The data hold around 1,900,000 distinct CDR3 sequences, with 39% observed a single time. Specimen: blood. The receptors were gathered from a human donor in good health. The CDR3 runs from the conserved cysteine through the conserved F or W. Fields, in order: V gene, clone size, J gene, D gene, CDR3 DNA, CDR3 protein. A D gene is named only where the DNA matches it firmly. The size of a clone is reported for some rows only, either as once, few or many, or as a class for expanded clones.

TRBV7-2	.	TRBJ1-2	TRBD1	TGTGCCAGCAGGGGAACAGGGGCAACCAATAACTATGGCTACACCTTC	CASRGTGATNNYGYTF
TRBV2	once	TRBJ1-2	.	TGTGCCAGCAGAAGTGGAATGGGGGATGGCTACACCTTC	CASRSGMGDGYTF
TRBV30	few	TRBJ1-2	TRBD1	TGTGCCTGGGGGTTTGGACAGGGTTATGGCTACACCTTC	CAWGFGQGYGYTF
TRBV7-9	.	TRBJ2-7	.	TGTGCCAGCAGCTTATTACAGGAGCTTTACGAGCAGTACTTC	CASSLLQELYEQYF
TRBV29-1	.	TRBJ2-7	.	TGCAGCGTTGAACCGTGGACCCCCTACAATGAGCAGTACTTC	CSVEPWTPYNEQYF
TRBV6-6	.	TRBJ2-3	.	TGTGCCAGCAGTTACTCCAGGGAAGATACGCAGTATTTT	CASSYSREDTQYF
TRBV4-3	few	TRBJ2-6	.	TGCGCCAGCAGCCAAGATAGTGGGGGGCAAGGGGCCAACGTCCTGACTTTC	CASSQDSGGQGANVLTF
TRBV9	few	TRBJ2-7	TRBD1	TGTGCCAGCAGCCCCCACGGACAGGGTCTGAACGAGCAGTACTTC	CASSPHGQGLNEQYF
TRBV5-1	.	TRBJ2-7	.	TGCGCCAGCGGGCCTGGGGATTCCTACGAGCAGTACTTC	CASGPGDSYEQYF
TRBV6-6	few	TRBJ1-1	.	TGTGCCAGCAGTTACAAGAACACTGAAGCTTTCTTT	CASSYKNTEAFF
TRBV5-6	.	TRBJ2-5	.	TGTGCCAGCAGCTTGTCCAATACCTACGCGCAGTACTTC	CASSLSNTYAQYF
TRBV18	.	TRBJ2-7	TRBD1	TGTGCCAGCTCACCACCTGGACAGGGGCCCGAGCAGTACTTC	CASSPPGQGPEQYF
TRBV29-1	.	TRBJ1-2	TRBD1	TGCAGCGTTGAGGACAGGGCTTATGGCTACACCTTC	CSVEDRAYGYTF
TRBV7-9	.	TRBJ1-1	TRBD1	TGTGCCAGCAGCCCCGGGACAGGGGGCGATGAAGCTTTCTTT	CASSPGTGGDEAFF
TRBV24-1	.	TRBJ1-5	.	TGTGCCACCAGTGATTTCCGGGATCTAGGAGGTCAGCCCCAGCATTTT	CATSDFRDLGGQPQHF
TRBV5-1	.	TRBJ2-1	TRBD1	TGCGCCAGCAGCTTTTCGCGACAGGGGCTGAACAATGAGCAGTTCTTC	CASSFSRQGLNNEQFF
TRBV12-3/TRBV12-4	.	TRBJ1-2	TRBD1	TGTGCCAGCAGTTTAACCGCACAGGGGAACGGCTACACCTTC	CASSLTAQGNGYTF
TRBV9	many	TRBJ2-3	TRBD2	TGTGCCAGCAGCCCCAGGACTAGTGACAGCACAGATACGCAGTATTTT	CASSPRTSDSTDTQYF
TRBV12-3/TRBV12-4	.	TRBJ2-1	TRBD2	TGTGCCAGCAGTTTCGAGCGGGGACTCAATGAGCAGTTCTTC	CASSFERGLNEQFF
TRBV6-6	.	TRBJ2-3	TRBD2	TGTGCCAGCAGCCGGAACAGCGGGGCTAGCACAGATACGCAGTATTTT	CASSRNSGASTDTQYF
TRBV6-1	few	TRBJ2-6	TRBD1	TGTGCCAGCAGCCGGACAGGGAGCACGTCTGGGGCCAACGTCCTGACTTTC	CASSRTGSTSGANVLTF
TRBV20-1	.	TRBJ2-3	TRBD2	TGCAGTGCTAGAGATATACTAGCGGACTTCACAGATACGCAGTATTTT	CSARDILADFTDTQYF
TRBV5-1	.	TRBJ1-1	.	TGCGCCAGCAGCTTGGATGCCGCCGCCTACACTGAAGCTTTCTTT	CASSLDAAAYTEAFF
TRBV5-1	.	TRBJ1-5	.	TGCGCCAGCAGCTTGTATGGGGGGTGGCAGCCCCAGCATTTT	CASSLYGGWQPQHF
TRBV12-3/TRBV12-4	.	TRBJ1-2	TRBD1	TGTGCCAGCAGTCGACAGGGCCATGGCTACACCTTC	CASSRQGHGYTF
TRBV6-2/TRBV6-3	few	TRBJ2-7	.	TGTGCCAGCAGCCCGGGTCGTCTAGGCGAGCAGTACTTC	CASSPGRLGEQYF
TRBV4-3	few	TRBJ1-1	.	TGCGCCAGCAGCCTATTTGCCGCGGGCCAGCTTGAGGCTTTCTTT	CASSLFAAGQLEAFF
TRBV9	.	TRBJ2-2	TRBD1	TGTGCCAGCAGCGTAGCTCGGACAGGGGGTGTCACCGGGGAGCTGTTTTTT	CASSVARTGGVTGELFF
TRBV6-1	.	TRBJ2-1	.	TGTGCCAGCAGTGAAGCGCGCGGTTGGGCCAATGAGCAGTTCTTC	CASSEARGWANEQFF
TRBV12-3/TRBV12-4	.	TRBJ2-1	.	TGTGCCAGCAGTCTACTACTGGTAGGGGGGGCTGAGCAGTTCTTC	CASSLLLVGGAEQFF
TRBV11-2	many	TRBJ1-1	.	TGTGCCAGCAGCCTTCGGGAAAATAGGAACACTGAAGCTTTCTTT	CASSLRENRNTEAFF
TRBV6-2/TRBV6-3	.	TRBJ1-5	.	TGTGCCAGCCTCTTTGGACAGCTTTATAGCAATCAGCCCCAGCATTTT	CASLFGQLYSNQPQHF
TRBV6-1	few	TRBJ1-2	.	TGTGCCAGCAGTGCCCTCGAGGAGGACTATGGCTACACCTTC	CASSALEEDYGYTF
TRBV4-1	few	TRBJ1-2	TRBD1	TGCGCCAGCAGTCTTCCCGGGACAGGGGAAGAGTCTAACTATGGCTACACCTTC	CASSLPGTGEESNYGYTF
TRBV6-1	.	TRBJ1-2	.	TGTGCCAGCAGGGGAGGACAGTGGAACTCACCGCTCACTTATGGCTACACCTTC	CASRGGQWNSPLTYGYTF
TRBV3-1	.	TRBJ2-1	.	TGTGCCAGCAGCCATCAGTTGGGGCAGCAGTTCTTC	CASSHQLGQQFF
TRBV29-1	once	TRBJ2-1	TRBD1	TGCAGCGTTCAGGGGGCTATCTCCTACAATGAGCAGTTCTTC	CSVQGAISYNEQFF